This T cell receptor (beta chain) was obtained from a study of blood T cell repertoires in COVID-19. Study background: Samples taken during acute and convalescent COVID-19 were collected in the United States, Italy and Spain. The cDNA or gDNA used as material had been derived from T cells, B-cell-depleted T cells, or PBMCs.

Per the original data handling: Estimation of nucleated cell counts was performed using reference gene primer amplification. Some clones are missing from TCRdb's copy, which holds only in-frame ones; the method was immunoSEQ multiplex PCR. The V and J calls and clone size were taken over from that table, and D and trimming were inferred from the DNA. The sample holds fewer than 200,000 clones, 70% to 90% seen once. V was cut by 0 bases and J by 9 bases, with 19 bases left in between. Germline V gives CDR1 SGHDN, CDR2 FVKESK. The CDR3 length is 16 residues. The source material was peripheral blood. The receptor was isolated from a man aged 18 to 30 who had recovered from COVID-19. The chain couples TRBV14 to TRBJ2-3, with a tentative D call TRBD2 (6 bases). The CDR3 reads CASSQELIWGTGTQYF. The CDR3 coding sequence is TGTGCCAGCAGCCAAGAACTTATATGGGGGACTGGGACGCAGTATTTT.